What follows describes a single T cell receptor beta chain. What it recognizes is unknown. The data were obtained in a study of T cell responses to AZD1222 COVID-19 vaccine. Turning to the study itself: The study pooled second doses at about 4 or about 12 weeks.

The protocol was immunoSEQ multiplex PCR, while the TCRdb copy is restricted to in-frame clones and leaves out a portion. This table holds under 200,000 clones, 90% to 95% found once. General observations from the study: In all cases, repertoires were sampled only after the peak T cell response. Vaccine-related CD4 TCRs covered spike, predominating at 160-218 and 743-854. The study identified only 6 or 7 AZD1222 recipients as seropositive at baseline.

This CDR3 is 11 amino acids long. Germline loops: CDR1 DFQATT, CDR2 SNEGSKA (reference sequence). Trimming stripped 3 bases from V and 6 bases from J, with 9 bases between. Material: peripheral blood, obtained on day 0 of AZD1222 vaccination. The chain carries TRBV20-1 and TRBJ2-7; D possibly corresponds to TRBD2 (5 bases). The source is an adult in good health. CDR3 sequence (DNA): TGCAGTGCTAGTGCGGGCTCCGAGCAGTACTTC. It is translated as CSASAGSEQYF.